What follows are 5 T cell receptor beta chains derived from one specimen sequenced in a study of T cell responses to AZD1222 COVID-19 vaccine. Clones were read by immunoSEQ multiplex PCR, and TCRdb kept only the in-frame ones, dropping some. Of 93,000 or so clones in the sample, 80% to 95% were seen once. The sample consisted of peripheral blood, taken on day 0 of AZD1222 vaccination. The receptor set was obtained from an adult in good health.

This clone appeared once. This rearrangement joins TRBV7-8 to TRBJ2-7; 8 positions match TRBD1. Germline V gene lookup returns CDR1 SGHVS and CDR2 FQNEAQ. V lost 5 bases, J lost 2 bases, and 8 bases stayed unmatched. The CDR3 consists of 15 residues. Here the CDR3 reads CASSPGQGSPYEQYF. In nucleotides, the CDR3 is TGTGCCAGCAGCCCTGGACAGGGCAGTCCCTACGAGCAGTACTTC.

The chain uses TRBV30 and TRBJ2-7, with 9 positions matching TRBD1. J lost 4 bases, V lost 2 bases, and 6 bases had no gene match. This CDR3 is 14 amino acids long. Per the germline V gene, CDR1 is GTSNPN and CDR2 is SVGIG (reference sequence). DNA of the CDR3: TGTGCCTGGAGTACCGGGACAGGGAATTACGAGCAGTACTTC. Translated, it gives CAWSTGTGNYEQYF. The variable domain in full, completed from reference TRBV30 and TRBJ2-7, reads SQTIHQWPATLVQPVGSPLSLECTVEGTSNPNLYWYRQAAGRGLQLLFYSVGIGQISSEVPQNLSASRPQDRQFILSSKKLLLSDSGFYLCAWSTGTGNYEQYFGPGTRLTVT.

This rearrangement joins TRBV11-2 to TRBJ1-4, with 12 bases fitting TRBD1. The CDR3 spans 19 residues. Germline V CDR1 and CDR2: SGHAT, FQNNGV. With V trimmed by 4 bases and J by 1 base, 10 bases remained unmatched. The CDR3 loop reads CASSSPGQGAIVTNEKLFF. CDR3 nucleotides: TGTGCCAGCAGCTCTCCGGGACAGGGGGCCATAGTAACTAATGAAAAACTGTTTTTT.

The rearrangement uses TRBV30 and TRBJ1-1; D is perhaps TRBD1 (5 bases). Germline lookup yields CDR1 GTSNPN and CDR2 SVGIG (reference sequence). V was trimmed by 2 bases and J by 4 bases, leaving 14 bases between them. CDR3 length: 14 amino acids. The CDR3 sequence is CAWSSFVGGTEAFF. CDR3 in DNA: TGTGCCTGGAGTTCGTTTGTGGGGGGCACTGAAGCTTTCTTT.

The rearrangement joins TRBV7-2 to TRBJ2-1; D not certain. Germline loops: CDR1 SGHTA, CDR2 FQGNSA. Trimming cost V 1 base and J 6 bases, with 16 bases left between them. The CDR3 has 16 residues. The CDR3 bases are TGTGCCAGCAGCTTAGTTTTGGTAGCCACGGCCAATGAGCAGTTCTTC. Amino acid sequence: CASSLVLVATANEQFF.